The clone carrying this T cell receptor (beta chain) was observed once. Other DNA sequences in the sample encode the same CDR3. The sample belongs to a study of blood T cell repertoires in COVID-19. The CDR3 has 14 residues. The germline CDR1 and CDR2 sequences are LNHDA and SQIVND (reference sequence). V dropped 4 bases and J dropped 2; count of bases not matched to a gene: 4. Assay used: immunoSEQ multiplex PCR; TCRdb lists only in-frame clones, some missing. Among roughly 300,000 clones listed, 86% were seen once. The sequencing input was PBMCs or T cells enriched from blood (not recorded which). The TCR was taken from a young woman who had recovered from COVID-19. The chain carries TRBV19 and TRBJ1-1, with 7 bases fitting TRBD1. CDR3 sequence (DNA): TGTGCCAGTAGTACCAGACAGGGAAACACTGAAGCTTTCTTT. Its translation is CASSTRQGNTEAFF.